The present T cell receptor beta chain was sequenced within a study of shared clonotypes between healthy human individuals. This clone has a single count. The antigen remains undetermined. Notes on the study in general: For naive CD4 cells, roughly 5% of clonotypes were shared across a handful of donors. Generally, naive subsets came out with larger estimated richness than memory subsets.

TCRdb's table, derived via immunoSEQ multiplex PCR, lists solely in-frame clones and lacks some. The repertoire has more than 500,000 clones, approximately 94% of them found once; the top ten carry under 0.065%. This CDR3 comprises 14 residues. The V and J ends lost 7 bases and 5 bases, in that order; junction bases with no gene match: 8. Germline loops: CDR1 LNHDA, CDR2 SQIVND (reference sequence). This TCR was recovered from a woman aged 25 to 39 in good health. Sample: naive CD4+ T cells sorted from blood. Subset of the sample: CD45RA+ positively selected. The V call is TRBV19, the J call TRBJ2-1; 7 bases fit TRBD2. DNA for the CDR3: TGTGCCAGTACCCTGTCGGGAGGAAACAATGAGCAGTTCTTC. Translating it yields CASTLSGGNNEQFF.